Below, 30 T cell receptor beta chains from the same sample are listed, as sequenced in a study of blood T cell repertoires in COVID-19. TCRdb's table, derived via immunoSEQ multiplex PCR, lists solely in-frame clones and lacks some. The data contain about 200,000 clones, about 83% of them singletons. The specimen was peripheral blood. These receptors originate from a woman aged 50 to 60 with active or convalescent COVID-19.

The chain uses TRBV19 and TRBJ1-4; TRBD1 matches 7 bases. Germline V gives CDR1 LNHDA, CDR2 SQIVND (reference sequence). V shed 4 bases, J shed 8 bases, and the junction held 10 bases outside the gene matches. The CDR3 sequence is 15 residues long. CDR3 region: CASSTVGQYREKLFF. CDR3 in DNA: TGTGCCAGTAGTACCGTGGGACAGTACAGGGAAAAACTGTTTTTT.

The gene calls are TRBV5-6 and TRBJ2-6, with TRBD1 matching 7 bases. The junction had 13 bases not matched to a gene; V was cut back by 0 bases and J by 4 bases. Germline V gene data show CDR1 as SGHDT and CDR2 as YYEEEE. The CDR3 loop spans 19 amino acids. In DNA, the CDR3 is TGTGCCAGCAGCTTGGCTCGGGACAGAGTAGTGTGGGGGGCCAACGTCCTGACTTTC. Protein: CASSLARDRVVWGANVLTF.

The chain couples TRBV10-3 to TRBJ2-3; 9 nucleotides agree with TRBD2. The CDR3 is 16 amino acids. The J segment lost 4 bases and the V segment lost 5 bases, leaving 10 bases of the junction unmatched. Germline CDR1 reads ENHRY; CDR2 reads SYGVKD. CDR3 in DNA: TGTGCCATCAGTCCTGCGGCTAGCGGGAAGGCAGATACGCAGTATTTT. Residues: CAISPAASGKADTQYF.

This chain joins TRBV7-9 and TRBJ2-1; the match to TRBD1 covers 7 bases. This CDR3 region has 16 residues. V shed 5 bases and J 2 bases; nucleotides not matched to a gene: 9. Germline CDR1 SEHNR, CDR2 FQNEAQ (reference sequence). CDR3 DNA sequence: TGTGCCAGCAGCCGACAGAGACAGGGACCCTACAATGAGCAGTTCTTC. Translated, it gives CASSRQRQGPYNEQFF.

The chain has TRBV28 and TRBJ1-3, with D perhaps TRBD1 (5 bases). Germline V gives CDR1 MDHEN, CDR2 SYDVKM. This CDR3 region has 14 residues. Trimming left V 3 bases short and J 4 bases short, with 10 bases between. CDR3 sequence (DNA): TGTGCCAGCAGTTTGGAGGGGTTAGGAAACACCATATATTTT. Its protein is CASSLEGLGNTIYF.

This clone has ten or more counts. The chain links TRBV19 to TRBJ1-1, with 9 positions matching TRBD1. The germline CDR1 and CDR2 sequences are LNHDA and SQIVND (reference sequence). The CDR3 covers 16 residues. Trimming cost V 6 bases and J 5 bases; bases outside gene matches: 13. The CDR3 sequence: CASSRGQGRDLTEAFF. The CDR3 DNA sequence: TGTGCCAGTAGCCGAGGACAGGGGAGGGATTTAACTGAAGCTTTCTTT.

J is TRBJ1-5 and V is TRBV28, with TRBD1 as a possible D gene (6 bases). V shed 3 bases and J shed 0 bases, with 18 bases lying between them. CDR1 is MDHEN and CDR2 is SYDVKM in the germline V gene. This CDR3 is 18 amino acids long. The CDR3 region is CASSLPNPQGFSNQPQHF. In DNA, the CDR3 is TGTGCCAGCAGTTTGCCGAACCCTCAGGGGTTTAGCAATCAGCCCCAGCATTTT.

The gene calls are TRBV3-1 (or the pseudogene TRBV3-2) and TRBJ1-2, with unresolved D. Germline V gives CDR1 LGHDT, CDR2 YNNKEL (reference sequence). Between the trimmed V and J ends, which lost 4 bases and 5 bases, there was a span of 17 bases. The CDR3 extends over 15 amino acids. CDR3 region: CASSPARGGDYGYTF. In nucleotides, the CDR3 is TGTGCCAGCAGCCCGGCGCGTGGAGGAGATTATGGCTACACCTTC.

This clone was recorded only once. V gene TRBV21-1 combines with J gene TRBJ2-2; the D call of TRBD2 is as the table states it, not checked on the DNA. TRBV21-1 is an annotated pseudogene. The CDR3 spans 11 residues. CDR3 in DNA: TGTGCCAGCAGTCCGACCGGGGAGCTGTTTTTT. It specifies CASSPTGELFF.

The chain recombines TRBV18 with TRBJ2-3; 7 bases are shared with TRBD1. Per germline, CDR1 KGHSH and CDR2 LQKENI. The CDR3 length is 14 residues. V shed 3 bases and J 2 bases; nucleotides not matched to a gene: 2. The CDR3 coding sequence is TGTGCCAGCTCACCGACAGGGCCCACAGATACGCAGTATTTT. It encodes CASSPTGPTDTQYF.

This clone showed up just once. The rearrangement joins TRBV24-1 to TRBJ2-3; D perhaps matches TRBD1 (5 bases). V dropped 6 bases and J dropped 2 bases, with 14 bases sitting between them. Germline loops: CDR1 KGHDR, CDR2 SFDVKD. The CDR3 runs 15 residues. Here the CDR3 DNA reads TGTGCCACCAGTCCCTTCGGACAACACACAGATACGCAGTATTTT. Amino acids: CATSPFGQHTDTQYF.

The chain carries TRBV7-8 and TRBJ1-1; TRBD1 matches 8 bases. V lost 11 bases, J lost 7 bases, and 6 bases stayed unmatched. The CDR3 length is 11 residues. CDR1 and CDR2 (germline): SGHVS, FQNEAQ. The CDR3 DNA follows: TGTGCCTCGCGACAGGGGTTTGAAGCTTTCTTT. Encoded protein: CASRQGFEAFF. The full variable domain, its missing parts supplied by reference TRBV7-8 and TRBJ1-1, is GAGVSQSPRYKVAKRGQDVALRCDPISGHVSLFWYQQALGQGPEFLTYFQNEAQLDKSGLPSDRFFAERPEGSVSTLKIQRTQQEDSAVYLCASRQGFEAFFGQGTRLTVV.

This rearrangement joins TRBV11-2 to TRBJ2-1; 13 bases map to TRBD2. After removal of 5 bases from V and 6 bases from J, the junction contained 1 base not matched to a gene. This CDR3 is built from 14 residues. Looked up from germline, CDR1 is SGHAT and CDR2 is FQNNGV. The DNA of the CDR3 is TGTGCCAGCAGCCGGACTAGCGGGAGCAATGAGCAGTTCTTC. This encodes CASSRTSGSNEQFF. The variable domain in full, completed from reference TRBV11-2 and TRBJ2-1, reads EAGVAQSPRYKIIEKRQSVAFWCNPISGHATLYWYQQILGQGPKLLIQFQNNGVVDDSQLPKDRFSAERLKGVDSTLKIQPAKLEDSAVYLCASSRTSGSNEQFFGPGTRLTVL.

V usage is TRBV4-1 and J usage is TRBJ2-5; tentative D call: TRBD2 (6 bases). Between the trimmed V and J ends, which lost 3 bases and 2 bases, there was a span of 10 bases. Germline V CDR1 and CDR2: MGHRA, YSYEKL. This CDR3 spans 14 amino acids. CDR3 nucleotide sequence: TGCGCCAGCAGCCACTTAGCGGAGCAAGAGACCCAGTACTTC. Its translation is CASSHLAEQETQYF.

The chain joins TRBV15 to TRBJ2-5; no definite D call. Trimming cost V 1 base and J 4 bases, with 19 bases left between them. This CDR3 spans 17 amino acids. The germline gives CDR1 LNHNV, CDR2 YYDKDF (reference sequence). The CDR3: CATSRVSGIRSVETQYF. CDR3 sequence (DNA): TGTGCCACCAGCAGAGTCTCGGGTATACGGAGTGTAGAGACCCAGTACTTC. Drawing the rest from reference TRBV15 and TRBJ2-5, the complete variable domain is DAMVIQNPRYQVTQFGKPVTLSCSQTLNHNVMYWYQQKSSQAPKLLFHYYDKDFNNEADTPDNFQSRRPNTSFCFLDIRSPGLGDTAMYLCATSRVSGIRSVETQYFGPGTRLLVL.

This chain connects TRBV5-1 to TRBJ1-3, with 7 bases lining up with TRBD1. Germline CDR1 and CDR2: SGHRS and YFSETQ. This CDR3 contains 15 residues. V lost 3 bases, J lost 2 bases, and 5 bases stayed unmatched. CDR3 in amino acids: CASSSTGPPGNTIYF. Written as DNA, the CDR3 is TGCGCCAGCAGCTCGACAGGGCCTCCTGGAAACACCATATATTTT.

The V and J genes are TRBV18 and TRBJ2-3, with unresolved D. Trimming stripped 2 bases from V and 3 bases from J, with 9 bases between. Germline CDR1 is KGHSH and CDR2 is LQKENI. The CDR3 loop spans 14 amino acids. DNA of the CDR3: TGTGCCAGCTCACCAAGAGCAGCGACAGATACGCAGTATTTT. This sequence encodes CASSPRAATDTQYF. The variable domain in full, completed from reference TRBV18 and TRBJ2-3, reads NAGVMQNPRHLVRRRGQEARLRCSPMKGHSHVYWYRQLPEEGLKFMVYLQKENIIDESGMPKERFSAEFPKEGPSILRIQQVVRGDSAAYFCASSPRAATDTQYFGPGTRLTVL.

The rearrangement links TRBV6-5 to TRBJ1-1, with D unresolved. Trimming took 5 bases from V and 6 from J, leaving 10 bases between them. The CDR3 is 12 residues long. CDR1 and CDR2 from the germline V gene are MNHEY and SVGAGI. The CDR3 sequence is CASSPGRPEAFF. DNA of the CDR3: TGTGCCAGCAGTCCCGGTCGTCCTGAAGCTTTCTTT.

This sequence joins TRBV19 and TRBJ1-4; 10 bases agree with TRBD1. The CDR3 has 15 residues. V dropped 5 bases and J dropped 8; count of bases not matched to a gene: 8. Germline CDR1 reads LNHDA; CDR2 reads SQIVND (reference sequence). In DNA, the CDR3 is TGTGCCAGTAGTCCACGGACAGGGGGTGGCGAAAAACTGTTTTTT. It translates to CASSPRTGGGEKLFF.

The sample holds a few counts of this clone. The chain is built from TRBV5-6 and TRBJ2-5; D may be TRBD1 (5 bases). Deletions cut 1 base from V and 7 bases from J, with 11 bases between. Germline CDR1 SGHDT, CDR2 YYEEEE. The CDR3 is made up of 13 amino acids. CDR3 bases: TGTGCCAGCAGCTTGTATAGGGGCGCGACCCAGTACTTC. It translates to CASSLYRGATQYF. The variable domain in full, completed from reference TRBV5-6 and TRBJ2-5, reads DAGVTQSPTHLIKTRGQQVTLRCSPKSGHDTVSWYQQALGQGPQFIFQYYEEEERQRGNFPDRFSGHQFPNYSSELNVNALLLGDSALYLCASSLYRGATQYFGPGTRLLVL.

The genes are TRBV7-2 and TRBJ2-3; 10 bases match TRBD2. The CDR3 spans 16 residues. The germline V gene encodes CDR1 SGHTA and CDR2 FQGNSA. V gave up 1 base and J gave up 9 bases; unmatched junction bases: 10. CDR3 DNA: TGTGCCAGCAGCTTAGGATCTAGCGGGGGCGAGGGGACGCAGTATTTT. This gives the protein CASSLGSSGGEGTQYF. Complete variable domain (other parts from reference TRBV7-2 and TRBJ2-3): GAGVSQSPSNKVTEKGKDVELRCDPISGHTALYWYRQSLGQGLEFLIYFQGNSAPDKSGLPSDRFSAERTGGSVSTLTIQRTQQEDSAVYLCASSLGSSGGEGTQYFGPGTRLTVL.

V usage is TRBV3-1 (or the pseudogene TRBV3-2) and J usage is TRBJ1-1, with 7 bases aligning to TRBD1. The junction had 9 bases not matched to a gene; V was cut back by 6 bases and J by 11 bases. The CDR3 covers 12 residues. Germline-derived CDR1 and CDR2 are LGHDT and YNNKEL (reference sequence). CDR3 residues: CASSTNRGEAFF. The DNA for the CDR3 is TGTGCCAGCAGTACCAACAGGGGCGAGGCTTTCTTT.

This rearrangement joins TRBV12-5 to TRBJ2-1; the match to TRBD2 covers 8 bases. The V gene end was trimmed by 5 bases and the J gene end by 8 bases; junction bases not matched to a gene: 8. The CDR3 covers 14 residues. Germline V gene sequence: CDR1 LGHNT, CDR2 FRNRAP. In DNA, the CDR3 is TGTGCTAGTGGTATCGGCAGCGGGGGCCATGAGCAGTTCTTC. It translates to CASGIGSGGHEQFF.

The gene calls are TRBV5-4 and TRBJ1-2, with D maybe TRBD1 (5 bases). Germline V gene sequence: CDR1 SGHNT, CDR2 YYREEE (reference sequence). This CDR3 is 13 amino acids long. The V gene lost 1 base and the J gene lost 6 bases, with 10 bases spanning the gap. The CDR3 loop reads CASSLKGIHGYTF. CDR3 DNA sequence: TGTGCCAGCAGCTTGAAGGGGATTCATGGCTACACCTTC.

The V call is TRBV7-9, the J call TRBJ1-3; no definite D call. Between the trimmed V and J ends, which lost 0 bases and 0 bases, there was a span of 6 bases. The CDR3 is 15 residues long. The germline V gene encodes CDR1 SEHNR and CDR2 FQNEAQ (reference sequence). The CDR3 loop reads CASSLAGFSGNTIYF. The CDR3 nucleotides are TGTGCCAGCAGCTTAGCGGGCTTCTCTGGAAACACCATATATTTT.

The chain joins TRBV21-1 to TRBJ2-1; TRBD1, the table's D call, lacks a check against the DNA. TRBV21-1 is a pseudogene locus. The CDR3 has 16 amino acids. The CDR3, as DNA: TGTGCCAGCAGCAAAGAAGGGGGACAGGGAACGGATGAGCAGTTCTTC. Encoded protein: CASSKEGGQGTDEQFF.

The chain carries TRBV7-7 and TRBJ2-1, with 14 bases fitting TRBD2. The CDR3 consists of 15 residues. Germline CDR1 SSHAT, CDR2 FNYEAQ (reference sequence). After removal of 5 bases from V and 8 bases from J, the junction contained 5 bases not matched to a gene. CDR3 nucleotides: TGTGCCAGCAGCCAACGACTAGCGGGGGGGCATGAGCAGTTCTTC. Its translation: CASSQRLAGGHEQFF.

This chain connects TRBV7-6 to TRBJ1-3, with a possible D match to TRBD1 (5 bases). The CDR3 runs to 16 residues. V lost 1 base, J lost 0 bases, and 10 bases lay in between. The germline CDR1 and CDR2 sequences are SGHVS and FNYEAQ. CDR3 residues: CASSLGQGTSGNTIYF. The CDR3 DNA reads TGTGCCAGCAGCTTAGGTCAGGGAACCTCTGGAAACACCATATATTTT. Full variable domain (remainder filled in from reference TRBV7-6 and TRBJ1-3): GAGVSQSPRYKVTKRGQDVALRCDPISGHVSLYWYRQALGQGPEFLTYFNYEAQQDKSGLPNDRFSAERPEGSISTLTIQRTEQRDSAMYRCASSLGQGTSGNTIYFGEGSWLTVV.

The rearrangement joins TRBV10-3 to TRBJ2-1, with 12 bases that match TRBD2. CDR1 ENHRY and CDR2 SYGVKD come from the germline V gene. The CDR3 is 15 amino acids. V lost 8 bases and J lost 4; bases outside the gene matches: 6. Written as DNA, the CDR3 is TGTGCCATCGCCCAACTAGCGGGAGGATACAATGAGCAGTTCTTC. Translation gives CAIAQLAGGYNEQFF.

The J gene is TRBJ2-2, the V gene TRBV18; the match to TRBD1 covers 7 bases. The CDR3 spans 15 residues. Germline CDR1 is KGHSH and CDR2 is LQKENI. The V segment lost 3 bases and the J segment 4 bases; nucleotides outside the gene matches: 5. CDR3 sequence reads: CASSPGQDSTGELFF. The CDR3 DNA sequence: TGTGCCAGCTCACCTGGACAGGATAGCACCGGGGAGCTGTTTTTT.